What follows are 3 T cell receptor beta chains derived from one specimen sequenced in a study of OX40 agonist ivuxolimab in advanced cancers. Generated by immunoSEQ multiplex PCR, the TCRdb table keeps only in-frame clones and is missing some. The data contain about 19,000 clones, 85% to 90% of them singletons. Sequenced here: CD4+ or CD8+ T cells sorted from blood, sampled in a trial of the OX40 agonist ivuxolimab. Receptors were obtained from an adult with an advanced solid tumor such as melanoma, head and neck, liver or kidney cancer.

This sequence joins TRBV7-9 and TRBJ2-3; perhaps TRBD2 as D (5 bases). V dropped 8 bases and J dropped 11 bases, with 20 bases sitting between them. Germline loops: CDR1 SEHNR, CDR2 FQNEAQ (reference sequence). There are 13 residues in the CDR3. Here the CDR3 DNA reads TGTGCCAGCTTGAGGTCTGCACGGGAAGAGCAGTATTTT. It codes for CASLRSAREEQYF.

As DNA, the CDR3 is TGTGCCAGCAGCGAGAATGAGCAGTTCTTC. It translates to CASSENEQFF. This chain joins TRBV7-9 and TRBJ2-1; the D is unclear. The CDR3 covers 10 residues. Looked up from germline, CDR1 is SEHNR and CDR2 is FQNEAQ (reference sequence). The V gene lost 5 bases and the J gene lost 7 bases, with 3 bases spanning the gap.

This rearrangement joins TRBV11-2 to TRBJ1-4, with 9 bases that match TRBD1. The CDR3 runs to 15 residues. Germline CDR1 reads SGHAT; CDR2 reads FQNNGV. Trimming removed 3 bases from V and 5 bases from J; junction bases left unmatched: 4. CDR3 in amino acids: CASSFRQGGNEKLFF. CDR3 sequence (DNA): TGTGCCAGCAGCTTTCGACAGGGGGGCAATGAAAAACTGTTTTTT.